This T cell receptor beta chain emerged from a study of shared clonotypes between healthy human individuals. Study findings and constraints: Having only a few donors restricted how much genetic and exposure-history diversity was captured. Naive subsets typically showed greater estimated richness than memory subsets.

The assay was run at deep level. An even split of each subset's genomic DNA across several immunoSEQ plates was performed. Sequencing was performed with immunoSEQ multiplex PCR; in TCRdb, only in-frame clones are kept and a portion is missing. The sample records about 1 million clones, around four fifths being singletons. The V and J ends lost 7 bases and 1 base respectively, with 7 bases between them. CDR1 and CDR2 from the germline V gene are LNHDA and SQIVND (reference sequence). CDR3 length: 13 residues. On this clone itself: Its antigen is unidentified.

This sequence joins TRBV19 and TRBJ2-2; D uncertain. Material for sequencing was memory CD4+ T cells sorted from blood. Subset: CD45RA-negative fraction. This receptor was taken from a man between 18 and 29 years old in good health. The CDR3, as DNA: TGTGCCAGTACAGCGAGGAACACCGGGGAGCTGTTTTTT. Residues: CASTARNTGELFF. Filled out from reference TRBV19 and TRBJ2-2, the complete variable domain reads DGGITQSPKYLFRKEGQNVTLSCEQNLNHDAMYWYRQDPGQGLRLIYYSQIVNDFQKGDIAEGYSVSREKKESFPLTVTSAQKNPTAFYLCASTARNTGELFFGEGSRLTVL.